There are a few counts of the clone carrying this TCR beta chain. Assay used: immunoSEQ multiplex PCR; TCRdb lists only in-frame clones, some missing. The data contain 25,000 to 30,000 clones, 87% of them singletons. Urothelial carcinoma, locally advanced or metastatic, affected the patients. The sample originates from a study of PD-L1 blockade in urothelial cancer. Background on the study: Blood was subjected to analysis at 3 weeks (second dose) and 6 weeks following treatment start.

This CDR3 comprises 18 residues. Losses at the gene ends were 0 bases for V and 10 bases for J; bases not matched to a gene: 11. Looked up from germline, CDR1 is LNHNV and CDR2 is YYDKDF (reference sequence). This sequence was found in a man aged 45-65 years with urothelial cancer. This material consisted of PBMCs, taken around atezolizumab (anti-PD-L1) treatment. The chain combines TRBV15 with TRBJ1-6; 11 bases fit TRBD1. CDR3 loop: CATSRDSHRTGGLSPLHF. CDR3 bases: TGTGCCACCAGCAGAGACTCACACCGGACAGGGGGCTTGTCACCCCTCCACTTT.